Reported below is one T cell receptor (beta chain). Its target is not known. The TCR beta library used iRepertoire HTBI primers with Arm-PCR amplification of CDR3. TCRdb called the multiplex PCR reads again in MiXCR, with one record for every CDR3 protein. The sample holds about 470,000 distinct CDR3 sequences, 20% to 25% seen once. Indicated time point: persistent/refractory GD, antithyroid drugs over 5 years with positive TRAb. Making the TCR library involved RNA that had been extracted from PBMCs. These data belong to a study of regulatory T cells in long-lasting Graves disease. About the research overall: With positive TSH receptor antibodies and over 5 years of antithyroid drugs, Graves' disease was considered persistent.

This CDR3 has 17 residues. Losses at the gene ends were 6 bases for V and 3 bases for J; bases not matched to a gene: 15. Per germline, CDR1 GTSNPN and CDR2 SVGIG (reference sequence). Study-level points and caveats: Persistent disease exhibited a predilection for TRBV28, TRBJ1-2 and TRBJ2-5.

Material: peripheral blood mononuclear cells (PBMCs), obtained when the disease was refractory, from a patient treated with antithyroid drugs. This clonotype was obtained from a female donor with Graves disease. This chain links TRBV30 with TRBJ1-1; 11 bases match TRBD1. This CDR3 reads CACYDRGTGGRYTEAFF. Here the CDR3 DNA reads TGTGCCTGCTACGATAGAGGGACAGGGGGAAGATACACTGAAGCTTTCTTT.